This section outlines one TCR beta chain sequence together with its context. No antigen is known for it. The sample belongs to a study of beta chain features in type 1 diabetes. Whole-study results and caveats: A definitive answer on HLA type influencing TCRB rearrangement was not reached here. At VDJ recombination sites, type 1 diabetes patients had fewer insertions and more deleted nucleotides.

Cell sorting via CD45RO/CCR7/CD25/CD127/CD95/CD27 was performed to obtain CD4+ naive, central memory, regulatory and stem cell-like memory cells. Investigators reverse transcribed all isolated RNA, so they sequenced expressed TCRB transcripts. Sequencing was performed with immunoSEQ multiplex PCR; in TCRdb, only in-frame clones are kept and a portion is missing. The profile shows around 180,000 clones, around 13% of them singletons. The V segment lost 5 bases and the J segment 4 bases; nucleotides outside the gene matches: 6. Germline CDR1 and CDR2: MDHEN and SYDVKM. The CDR3 consists of 14 residues.

The chain employs TRBV28 and TRBJ2-7, with 9 bases lining up with TRBD1. The sequence derives from a woman under 30 in good health. Sequenced material: central memory CD4+ T cells from blood. CDR3 sequence: CASSRPGQGYEQYF. DNA for the CDR3: TGTGCCAGCAGTCGACCGGGACAGGGTTACGAGCAGTACTTC.